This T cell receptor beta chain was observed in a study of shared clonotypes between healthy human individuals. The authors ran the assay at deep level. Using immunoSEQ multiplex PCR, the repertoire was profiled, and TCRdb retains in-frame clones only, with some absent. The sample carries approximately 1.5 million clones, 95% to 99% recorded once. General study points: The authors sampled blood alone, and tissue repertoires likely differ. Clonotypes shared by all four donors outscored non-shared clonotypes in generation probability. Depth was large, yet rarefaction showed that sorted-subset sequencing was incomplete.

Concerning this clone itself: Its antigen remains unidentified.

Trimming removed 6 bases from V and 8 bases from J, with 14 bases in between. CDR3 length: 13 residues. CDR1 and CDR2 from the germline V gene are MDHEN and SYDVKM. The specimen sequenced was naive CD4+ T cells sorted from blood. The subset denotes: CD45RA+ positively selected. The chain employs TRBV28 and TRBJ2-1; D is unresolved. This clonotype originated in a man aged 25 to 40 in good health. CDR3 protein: CASSRSSIDEQFF. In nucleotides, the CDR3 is TGTGCCAGCAGCCGCTCGAGTATCGATGAGCAGTTCTTC.